The rows below give T cell receptor beta chains drawn from one sample of a study of blood T cell repertoires in COVID-19. This table comes from immunoSEQ multiplex PCR, and its TCRdb copy is limited to in-frame clones, with some not included. This sample has over 400,000 clones, with around 85% found just once. The sequencing input was peripheral blood. These receptors all come from a human donor in a cohort sampled during active COVID-19. Each CDR3 is given with its conserved first and last residue. The order of the fields is J gene, clone size, V gene, CDR3 protein. The size entry is marked missing in some rows and otherwise reads once, few, many or a size class.

>TRBJ2-1|NA|TRBV6-5
CASSSLAGAYNEQFF
>TRBJ2-7|NA|TRBV7-2
CASSLGAGGEYEQYF
>TRBJ2-5|NA|TRBV10-3
CAISDRDYGQETQYF
>TRBJ1-1|NA|TRBV29-1
CSGDRGTEAFF
>TRBJ1-6|NA|TRBV19
CASWSRGYSPLHF
>TRBJ1-1|NA|TRBV19
CASSTTGDATEAFF
>TRBJ2-7|NA|TRBV9
CASSAGTSGYYEQYF
>TRBJ1-1|NA|TRBV6-5
CASSSPGGNTEAFF
>TRBJ2-7|NA|TRBV19
CASSQTEFPYEQYF
>TRBJ2-3|NA|TRBV21-1
CASSHSVVGDTQYF
>TRBJ1-4|once|TRBV15
CATSNSGGRGRWETNEKLFF
>TRBJ1-5|once|TRBV28
CASSTRDREYSNQPQHF
>TRBJ1-5|NA|TRBV19
CASSTGTPWGNQPQHF
>TRBJ1-1|NA|TRBV28
CAVDRGNTEAFF
>TRBJ2-5|NA|TRBV6-5
CASSYSYRTVQETQYF
>TRBJ2-6|once|TRBV5-4
CASSSDRTGANVLTF
>TRBJ2-3|NA|TRBV7-7
CASSLRVSGTGGPSTDTQYF
>TRBJ1-1|NA|TRBV9
CASSRHLTGSKDTEAFF
>TRBJ2-1|once|TRBV5-8
CASSRDSNSYNEQFF
>TRBJ2-5|NA|TRBV7-2
CASSLEIQATQYF
>TRBJ1-4|NA|TRBV9
CASSVRQTAEKLFF
>TRBJ2-2|NA|TRBV19
CASNDLRGENTGELFF
>TRBJ2-5|once|TRBV3-1/TRBV3-2
CASSQDQSGRLETQYF
>TRBJ2-1|NA|TRBV29-1
CSVEEGTAGVHYNEQFF
>TRBJ2-2|NA|TRBV5-1
CASSLYTGYGAGELFF
>TRBJ1-4|NA|TRBV6-5
CASSINRGENEKLFF